A selection of T cell receptor beta chains follows, all from one sample in a study of CD8 T cells in acute hepatitis C reinfection. The method was immunoSEQ multiplex PCR; TCRdb's version includes in-frame clones alone and lacks a portion of them. The sample consists of approximately 41,000 clones, around nine tenths of them appearing once. What was sequenced was naive CD8+ T cells from PBMCs. The origin of the receptors is a man younger than 40 with chronic hepatitis C. CDR3s include the opening cysteine and the closing phenylalanine or tryptophan. The order of the fields is V gene, J gene, clone size, D gene, CDR3 protein, CDR3 DNA. D genes are given only for firm matches. Size is omitted from some rows. Given values are once, few, many or a class for expanded clones.

v_gene: TRBV5-6
j_gene: TRBJ1-1
abundance: NA
d_gene: NA
CDR3aa: CASSRLLNTEAFF
CDR3nt: TGTGCCAGCAGCCGCCTCCTGAACACTGAAGCTTTCTTT

v_gene: TRBV14
j_gene: TRBJ2-1
abundance: NA
d_gene: TRBD2
CDR3aa: CASSQRLAGYNEQFF
CDR3nt: TGTGCCAGCAGCCAGCGACTAGCGGGCTACAATGAGCAGTTCTTC

v_gene: TRBV30
j_gene: TRBJ2-7
abundance: NA
d_gene: TRBD2
CDR3aa: CAWTPGTSDSYEQYF
CDR3nt: TGTGCCTGGACCCCCGGGACTAGCGACTCCTACGAGCAGTACTTC

v_gene: TRBV27
j_gene: TRBJ1-1
abundance: NA
d_gene: TRBD1
CDR3aa: CASIPGQGHTEAFF
CDR3nt: TGTGCCAGCATTCCAGGACAGGGCCACACTGAAGCTTTCTTT

v_gene: TRBV27
j_gene: TRBJ2-3
abundance: NA
d_gene: NA
CDR3aa: CASSFSGRSTDTQYF
CDR3nt: TGTGCCAGCAGTTTTTCAGGACGTTCCACAGATACGCAGTATTTT

v_gene: TRBV4-1
j_gene: TRBJ2-2
abundance: few
d_gene: TRBD2
CDR3aa: CASSQVEGPAGGRVIGELFF
CDR3nt: TGCGCCAGCAGCCAAGTCGAGGGTCCCGCGGGGGGCCGGGTGATCGGGGAGCTGTTTTTT

v_gene: TRBV19
j_gene: TRBJ1-5
abundance: NA
d_gene: NA
CDR3aa: CASSIQGRDGQPQHF
CDR3nt: TGTGCCAGTAGTATACAGGGGAGAGATGGTCAGCCCCAGCATTTT

v_gene: TRBV29-1
j_gene: TRBJ2-2
abundance: NA
d_gene: TRBD1
CDR3aa: CSVEELDRVAGELFF
CDR3nt: TGCAGCGTTGAAGAACTGGACAGGGTAGCCGGGGAGCTGTTTTTT

v_gene: TRBV5-6
j_gene: TRBJ2-7
abundance: NA
d_gene: TRBD1
CDR3aa: CASSFGTGHYEQYF
CDR3nt: TGTGCCAGCAGTTTCGGGACAGGTCACTACGAGCAGTACTTC

v_gene: TRBV7-6
j_gene: TRBJ1-1
abundance: NA
d_gene: NA
CDR3aa: CASSLAAGNTEAFF
CDR3nt: TGTGCCAGCAGCTTAGCGGCAGGGAACACTGAAGCTTTCTTT

v_gene: TRBV4-1
j_gene: TRBJ2-3
abundance: NA
d_gene: NA
CDR3aa: CASSQARDTQYF
CDR3nt: TGCGCCAGCAGCCAAGCTAGGGATACGCAGTATTTT

v_gene: TRBV27
j_gene: TRBJ2-2
abundance: NA
d_gene: TRBD2
CDR3aa: CASSLSSSGRIFGELFF
CDR3nt: TGTGCCAGCAGTTTATCTTCTAGCGGGAGAATTTTCGGGGAGCTGTTTTTT

v_gene: TRBV6-1
j_gene: TRBJ2-5
abundance: NA
d_gene: TRBD2
CDR3aa: CASSEIGGSGETQYF
CDR3nt: TGTGCCAGCAGTGAAATCGGGGGGTCCGGGGAGACCCAGTACTTC

v_gene: TRBV4-2
j_gene: TRBJ2-1
abundance: once
d_gene: NA
CDR3aa: CASSQDSGIGANEQFF
CDR3nt: TGTGCCAGCAGCCAAGACTCAGGGATAGGGGCGAATGAGCAGTTCTTC

v_gene: TRBV7-9
j_gene: TRBJ2-1
abundance: NA
d_gene: TRBD1
CDR3aa: CASSGQGNEQFF
CDR3nt: TGTGCCAGCTCGGGACAGGGCAATGAGCAGTTCTTC

v_gene: TRBV27
j_gene: TRBJ2-4
abundance: NA
d_gene: NA
CDR3aa: CASKTGADIQYF
CDR3nt: TGTGCCAGCAAAACGGGGGCCGACATTCAGTACTTC

v_gene: TRBV6-4
j_gene: TRBJ1-5
abundance: NA
d_gene: NA
CDR3aa: CASRRDIPFSNQPQHF
CDR3nt: TGTGCCAGCAGAAGGGACATCCCATTTAGCAATCAGCCCCAGCATTTT

v_gene: TRBV7-6
j_gene: TRBJ2-3
abundance: NA
d_gene: NA
CDR3aa: CASSLVFPGLGDTQYF
CDR3nt: TGTGCCAGCAGCTTAGTATTTCCGGGGCTAGGAGATACGCAGTATTTT

v_gene: TRBV5-4
j_gene: TRBJ2-6
abundance: NA
d_gene: NA
CDR3aa: CASSPSTDSVSGANVLTF
CDR3nt: TGTGCCAGCAGCCCCTCGACAGACTCTGTCTCTGGGGCCAACGTCCTGACTTTC

v_gene: TRBV2
j_gene: TRBJ2-7
abundance: NA
d_gene: NA
CDR3aa: CASSERYSEQYF
CDR3nt: TGTGCCAGCAGTGAAAGGTATTCCGAGCAGTACTTC

v_gene: TRBV7-2
j_gene: TRBJ2-7
abundance: once
d_gene: TRBD1
CDR3aa: CASSPRTGFYEQYF
CDR3nt: TGTGCCAGCAGCCCCCGGACAGGCTTCTACGAGCAGTACTTC

v_gene: TRBV21-1
j_gene: TRBJ2-6
abundance: NA
d_gene: NA
CDR3aa: CASGTGLAGANVLTF
CDR3nt: TGTGCCAGCGGAACAGGGCTCGCTGGGGCCAACGTCCTGACTTTC

v_gene: TRBV11-2
j_gene: TRBJ2-2
abundance: NA
d_gene: NA
CDR3aa: CASSSSPGELFF
CDR3nt: TGTGCCAGCAGCTCCTCCCCCGGGGAGCTGTTTTTT

v_gene: TRBV6-5
j_gene: TRBJ1-1
abundance: NA
d_gene: NA
CDR3aa: CASSQSGDTEAFF
CDR3nt: TGTGCCAGCAGCCAGTCTGGTGACACTGAAGCTTTCTTT